Following are 30 T cell receptor beta chains from one sample sequenced in a study of blood T cell repertoires in COVID-19. Repertoires were generated with immunoSEQ multiplex PCR, while TCRdb's copy carries only in-frame clones and drops some. The sample carries 300,000 or so clones, around four fifths recorded once. Sequences were obtained from peripheral blood. These receptors originate from a woman aged 45 to 65 with acute or convalescent COVID-19.

The V and J genes are TRBV10-3 and TRBJ2-3; the match to TRBD1 covers 8 bases. This CDR3 has 12 residues. Germline V gene data show CDR1 as ENHRY and CDR2 as SYGVKD. Trimming removed 2 bases from V and 8 bases from J; junction bases left unmatched: 0. Here the CDR3 DNA reads TGTGCCATCAGTGAGACAGGGGGTACGCAGTATTTT. Residues: CAISETGGTQYF.

The chain combines TRBV4-2 with TRBJ2-7; 8 bases agree with TRBD1. The V segment lost 4 bases and the J segment 2 bases; nucleotides outside the gene matches: 4. The CDR3 is 14 amino acids. CDR1 and CDR2 from the germline V gene are LGHNA and YNFKEQ. CDR3 amino acids: CASSPSGQAYEQYF. CDR3 nucleotides: TGTGCCAGCAGCCCCTCGGGACAGGCCTACGAGCAGTACTTC.

This sequence joins TRBV10-3 and TRBJ2-3; 7 bases align to TRBD1. This CDR3 contains 17 residues. V was clipped by 2 bases and J by 3 bases; unmatched bases: 11. The germline gives CDR1 ENHRY, CDR2 SYGVKD. The CDR3 loop reads CAISEKGTGVWTDTQYF. In nucleotides, the CDR3 is TGTGCCATCAGTGAGAAGGGTACAGGGGTTTGGACAGATACGCAGTATTTT.

V is TRBV2 and J is TRBJ1-1; 9 bases align to TRBD1. Germline V CDR1 and CDR2: SNHLY, FYNNEI. V shed 4 bases, J shed 5 bases, and the junction held 8 bases outside the gene matches. The CDR3 has 15 residues. The CDR3 loop reads CASSVRTGDGTEAFF. For the CDR3, the DNA is TGTGCCAGCAGTGTTCGGACAGGGGATGGGACTGAAGCTTTCTTT.

The gene calls are TRBV2 and TRBJ1-6, with D possibly TRBD1 on 6 matching bases. V lost 4 bases and J lost 5, with 18 bases in between. The CDR3 has 17 residues. CDR1 is SNHLY and CDR2 is FYNNEI in the germline V gene. CDR3 DNA sequence: TGTGCCAGCAGTGGCCTATCGACAGGTTGGGATAATTCACCCCTCCACTTT. Protein: CASSGLSTGWDNSPLHF.

V usage is TRBV28 and J usage is TRBJ1-5, with D possibly being TRBD1 (5 bases). Trimming removed 5 bases from V and 5 bases from J, with 10 bases in between. CDR3 size: 13 residues. Per the germline V gene, CDR1 is MDHEN and CDR2 is SYDVKM. The CDR3 sequence is CASSPRAYQPQHF. Written as DNA, the CDR3 is TGTGCCAGCAGTCCCAGGGCCTATCAGCCCCAGCATTTT.

J is TRBJ1-2 and V is TRBV4-3; possible D gene TRBD1, 5 bases. Germline-derived CDR1 and CDR2 are LGHNA and YSLEER. V dropped 1 base and J dropped 4 bases, with 10 bases sitting between them. The CDR3 has 14 amino acids. The CDR3 here is CASSQVSGGYGYTF. The CDR3 DNA reads as TGCGCCAGCAGCCAAGTTAGCGGGGGCTATGGCTACACCTTC.

J is TRBJ2-5 and V is TRBV27; D not resolved. CDR1 is MNHEY, CDR2 SMNVEV, per germline (reference sequence). This CDR3 contains 13 residues. V was cut by 1 base and J by 4 bases, with 7 bases left in between. DNA for the CDR3: TGTGCCAGCAGTTTATTCCGCGGAGAGACCCAGTACTTC. This gives the protein CASSLFRGETQYF.

This clone was detected once. The chain carries TRBV7-2 and TRBJ2-3; D is unresolved. V dropped 7 bases and J dropped 0 bases, with 11 bases sitting between them. In germline, CDR1 is SGHTA, CDR2 FQGNSA. CDR3 length equals 14 residues. CDR3 amino acids: CASKATPSTDTQYF. CDR3 DNA: TGTGCCAGCAAAGCCACCCCCAGCACAGATACGCAGTATTTT.

The chain joins TRBV4-2 to TRBJ1-5, with 7 bases identical to TRBD1. Per germline, CDR1 LGHNA and CDR2 YNFKEQ. The CDR3 is 16 residues long. The trim removed 4 bases at V and 2 bases at J, leaving 8 bases unmatched. DNA for the CDR3: TGTGCCAGCAGCCCTGGAGGGGGCTCTCGCAATCAGCCCCAGCATTTT. As protein: CASSPGGGSRNQPQHF.

This clone was recorded only once. The chain employs TRBV9 and TRBJ1-6; TRBD1 is a possible D gene (6 bases). The ends were cut back, 2 bases at V and 7 bases at J, with 13 bases in the middle. This CDR3 has 15 amino acids. Germline lookup yields CDR1 SGDLS and CDR2 YYNGEE. CDR3 sequence (DNA): TGTGCCAGCAGCGTTAATCAGGGGTCGAATTCACCCCTCCACTTT. Protein: CASSVNQGSNSPLHF.

The chain combines TRBV5-5 with TRBJ2-7, with 7 bases fitting TRBD1. There are 15 residues in the CDR3. Per germline, CDR1 SGHKS and CDR2 YYEKEE (reference sequence). With 2 bases clipped from V and 4 bases from J, the junction kept 9 bases outside the gene matches. The DNA of the CDR3 is TGTGCCAGCAGCTTCCGGGACAGAAGAGAGTACGAGCAGTACGTC. Amino acid sequence: CASSFRDRREYEQYV.

This clone was counted once. The CDR3 protein is CASSESSYREAFF. The CDR3, as DNA: TGTGCCAGCAGTGAATCTTCTTACAGAGAAGCTTTCTTT. The chain joins TRBV25-1 to TRBJ1-1; the D is unclear. This CDR3 is built from 13 residues. CDR1 and CDR2 from the germline V gene are MGHDK and SYGVNS. V lost 1 base to trimming and J lost 8 bases, with 11 bases between them.

The chain combines TRBV7-2 with TRBJ1-1; 7 bases are shared with TRBD1. In germline, CDR1 is SGHTA, CDR2 FQGNSA. Trimming at V came to 5 bases and at J to 3 bases, leaving 6 bases not matched to a gene. The CDR3 extends over 14 amino acids. CDR3 in amino acids: CASSATGSDTEAFF. DNA of the CDR3: TGTGCCAGCAGCGCGACAGGGTCCGACACTGAAGCTTTCTTT.

The rearrangement uses TRBV2 and TRBJ2-1; 10 bases align to TRBD2. V shed 1 base and J 8 bases; nucleotides not matched to a gene: 5. CDR1 and CDR2 (germline): SNHLY, FYNNEI. The CDR3 extends over 15 amino acids. This chain's CDR3 is CASSEVSGGSDEQFF. The CDR3 region has the DNA TGTGCCAGCAGTGAAGTTAGCGGGGGGTCGGATGAGCAGTTCTTC.

The chain recombines TRBV29-1 with TRBJ1-2; D is uncertain. This CDR3 comprises 13 residues. Germline V gives CDR1 SQVTM, CDR2 ANQGSEA. V was cut by 3 bases and J by 2 bases, with 10 bases left in between. CDR3 loop: CSVDPQVNYGYTF. Written as DNA, the CDR3 is TGCAGCGTTGATCCCCAGGTGAACTATGGCTACACCTTC.

The chain uses TRBV24-1 and TRBJ2-1, with TRBD1 matching over 8 bases. The V segment lost 5 bases and the J segment 8 bases; nucleotides outside the gene matches: 10. Germline loops: CDR1 KGHDR, CDR2 SFDVKD. The CDR3 extends over 15 amino acids. In DNA form, the CDR3 reads TGTGCCACCAGTGGGGGGACAGGAGGTTGGGATGAGCAGTTCTTC. Translating gives CATSGGTGGWDEQFF.

J is TRBJ2-3 and V is TRBV5-6; 8 bases align to TRBD2. CDR1 and CDR2 from the germline V gene are SGHDT and YYEEEE. The CDR3 covers 15 residues. The ends lost 6 bases at V and 1 base at J; junction bases unmatched: 7. The CDR3 DNA reads as TGTGCCAGCACCCTCGGGGGGGACCGCACAGATACGCAGTATTTT. Encoded protein: CASTLGGDRTDTQYF.

The rearrangement joins TRBV5-5 to TRBJ2-1, with TRBD2 as a possible D gene (7 bases). The germline gives CDR1 SGHKS, CDR2 YYEKEE (reference sequence). With 4 bases removed from V and 0 bases from J, the gap between germline ends came to 11 bases. This CDR3 has 15 amino acids. The CDR3: CASSGGASSYNEQFF. The CDR3 DNA reads as TGTGCCAGCAGCGGGGGGGCGAGCTCCTACAATGAGCAGTTCTTC.

This clone was recorded only once. The chain joins TRBV7-2 to TRBJ1-1; D gene ambiguous. The CDR3 length is 12 residues. In germline, CDR1 is SGHTA, CDR2 FQGNSA. Trimming cost V 4 bases and J 1 base, with 4 bases left between them. The CDR3 loop is CASSWRNTEAFF. The CDR3 nucleotides read TGTGCCAGCAGCTGGAGGAACACTGAAGCTTTCTTT. The entire variable domain, with the rest obtained from reference TRBV7-2 and TRBJ1-1, is as follows: GAGVSQSPSNKVTEKGKDVELRCDPISGHTALYWYRQSLGQGLEFLIYFQGNSAPDKSGLPSDRFSAERTGGSVSTLTIQRTQQEDSAVYLCASSWRNTEAFFGQGTRLTVV.

V gene TRBV5-1 combines with J gene TRBJ2-7; perhaps TRBD1 as D (5 bases). Trimming shortened V by 3 bases and J by 5 bases, and 12 bases separated the two germline ends. CDR3 size: 13 residues. CDR1 is SGHRS and CDR2 is YFSETQ in the germline V gene. CDR3 nucleotides: TGCGCCAGCAGCTCGCAGGGAACCCACGAGCAGTACTTC. Amino acid sequence: CASSSQGTHEQYF.

The chain is built from TRBV27 and TRBJ2-1; possibly TRBD2 for D (5 bases). CDR3 length: 12 amino acids. Trimming took off 6 bases at V and 3 bases at J, with 6 bases between the two ends. The germline V gene encodes CDR1 MNHEY and CDR2 SMNVEV (reference sequence). CDR3 sequence (DNA): TGTGCCAGCAGCCGGGGCTACAATGAGCAGTTCTTC. The encoded protein is CASSRGYNEQFF.

This sequence joins TRBV4-1 and TRBJ1-2, with D hard to call. The germline V gene encodes CDR1 MGHRA and CDR2 YSYEKL. CDR3 length: 16 amino acids. With 3 bases removed from V and 2 bases from J, the gap between germline ends came to 16 bases. The CDR3 loop is CASSQTQGNSNYGYTF. The CDR3 nucleotides read TGCGCCAGCAGCCAGACCCAAGGCAACAGCAACTATGGCTACACCTTC.

This chain connects TRBV12-3 or TRBV12-4 to TRBJ1-2; tentatively, D is TRBD1 (5 bases). This CDR3 contains 12 residues. V shed 7 bases and J shed 7 bases, with 13 bases lying between them. This CDR3 is CASTRLGAGYTF. The CDR3 region has the DNA TGTGCCAGCACCCGCCTAGGGGCTGGCTACACCTTC.

This clone appeared a single time. As DNA, the CDR3 is TGTGCCAGCAGCGCCAACCCTCTGGGGGGGAATGAAAAACTGTTTTTT. This encodes CASSANPLGGNEKLFF. This rearrangement joins TRBV9 to TRBJ1-4; D perhaps matches TRBD1 (5 bases). Germline lookup yields CDR1 SGDLS and CDR2 YYNGEE. The CDR3 length is 16 residues. V lost 3 bases, J lost 5 bases, and 17 bases lay in between.

This clone has just a few counts. This chain links TRBV10-3 with TRBJ1-2; 11 bases are shared with TRBD1. This CDR3 is built from 13 residues. J was trimmed by 4 bases and V by 10 bases; bases with no gene match: 5. Per the germline V gene, CDR1 is ENHRY and CDR2 is SYGVKD. CDR3 DNA sequence: TGTGCCAGTTCGGGACAGGGGGGCTATGGCTACACCTTC. Translation gives CASSGQGGYGYTF.

The chain couples TRBV30 to TRBJ2-3; a weak D match, TRBD2 (6 bases). This CDR3 spans 13 amino acids. The germline V and J ends were trimmed by 5 bases and 2 bases, with 11 bases remaining between them. Germline-derived CDR1 and CDR2 are GTSNPN and SVGIG (reference sequence). The CDR3 coding sequence is TGTGCCTGGGGAGGGAGGCCCACAGATACGCAGTATTTT. Encoded protein: CAWGGRPTDTQYF.

This rearrangement joins TRBV29-1 to TRBJ1-2; D unclear. The CDR3 spans 12 residues. Germline V gives CDR1 SQVTM, CDR2 ANQGSEA. Trimming left V 7 bases short and J 0 bases short, with 9 bases between. CDR3 loop: CSAASTNYGYTF. Written as DNA, the CDR3 is TGCAGCGCCGCGAGTACTAACTATGGCTACACCTTC.

This clone was detected only a few times. V usage is TRBV20-1 and J usage is TRBJ2-5; TRBD2 aligns across 10 bases. The CDR3 is made up of 18 amino acids. Germline assignment: CDR1 DFQATT and CDR2 SNEGSKA (reference sequence). J lost 2 bases, V lost 3 bases, and 15 bases had no gene match. The CDR3 sequence: CSASKASGLAGVQETQYF. The CDR3 DNA sequence: TGCAGTGCTAGTAAGGCGTCGGGTCTAGCGGGGGTTCAAGAGACCCAGTACTTC.

J is TRBJ2-6 and V is TRBV4-2; no firm D call. Germline CDR1 LGHNA, CDR2 YNFKEQ. CDR3 length equals 16 residues. The V gene lost 5 bases and the J gene lost 0 bases, with 11 bases spanning the gap. CDR3 loop: CASSSHQISGANVLTF. The CDR3 nucleotides read TGTGCCAGCAGCTCCCACCAGATCTCTGGGGCCAACGTCCTGACTTTC.